The rows below give T cell receptor beta chains drawn from one sample of a study of blood T cell repertoires in COVID-19. Assay: immunoSEQ multiplex PCR; the TCRdb copy retains only in-frame clones and omits some. Found here are approximately 82,000 clones, around 89% of them singletons; the top ten hold 14%. The specimen sequenced was peripheral blood. The receptors were gathered from a man in his sixties or seventies with active or convalescent COVID-19. CDR3s include the opening cysteine and the closing phenylalanine or tryptophan. A D gene is named only where the DNA matches it firmly. Clone size is not always given. Where it is, it says once, few, many or a class for expanded clones.

length	J	D	V	size	CDR3	DNA
12	TRBJ1-5	NA	TRBV19	NA	CASTLSGGPQHF	TGTGCCAGTACCTTAAGTGGAGGGCCCCAGCATTTT
18	TRBJ2-3	TRBD2	TRBV28	once	CASSSPRGLALHPVTQYF	TGTGCCAGCAGTTCCCCTAGGGGACTAGCCCTCCATCCAGTTACGCAGTATTTT
15	TRBJ2-1	NA	TRBV4-3	NA	CASSQGGGANNEQFF	TGCGCCAGCAGCCAAGGAGGGGGGGCCAACAATGAGCAGTTCTTC
13	TRBJ2-1	TRBD1	TRBV6-4	once	CASSVQQGGEQFF	TGTGCCAGCAGTGTGCAACAGGGGGGTGAGCAGTTCTTC
15	TRBJ1-2	TRBD1	TRBV28	NA	CASSLLGDRTYGYTF	TGTGCCAGCAGTTTATTAGGGGACAGGACCTATGGCTACACCTTC
16	TRBJ1-5	NA	TRBV6-6	NA	CASSFKGGERGQPQHF	TGTGCCAGCAGTTTCAAGGGGGGCGAGCGGGGCCAGCCCCAGCATTTT
12	TRBJ2-7	NA	TRBV13	NA	CASSPRGREQYF	TGTGCCAGCAGCCCCCGGGGGAGAGAGCAGTACTTC
12	TRBJ2-1	TRBD1	TRBV28	NA	CASSTQGAEQFF	TGTGCCAGCAGTACACAGGGGGCTGAGCAGTTCTTC
14	TRBJ1-1	NA	TRBV28	NA	CASSLGLPNTEAFF	TGTGCCAGCAGTCTGGGACTCCCGAACACTGAAGCTTTCTTT
12	TRBJ2-3	NA	TRBV5-1	once	CASSLPSDTQYF	TGCGCCAGCAGCTTGCCATCAGATACGCAGTATTTT
14	TRBJ1-5	TRBD1	TRBV6-6	NA	CASSLRDRGQPQHF	TGTGCCAGCAGTCTCCGGGACAGGGGTCAGCCCCAGCATTTT
18	TRBJ2-6	TRBD1	TRBV6-1	NA	CASSVTGQGISGANVLTF	TGTGCCAGCAGTGTTACGGGACAGGGGATCTCTGGGGCCAACGTCCTGACTTTC
12	TRBJ2-1	NA	TRBV18	NA	CASSPQPDEQFF	TGTGCCAGCTCACCACAGCCTGATGAGCAGTTCTTC
16	TRBJ2-2	NA	TRBV7-9	NA	CASSLGGYTAGGELFF	TGTGCCAGCAGCTTAGGAGGGTACACGGCCGGCGGGGAGCTGTTTTTT
14	TRBJ2-7	NA	TRBV18	NA	CASSGRDRTSEQYF	TGTGCCAGCTCAGGCAGGGATAGAACCAGCGAGCAGTACTTC
19	TRBJ2-1	TRBD2	TRBV10-2	NA	CASSEWISGPTTGGNEQFF	TGCGCCAGCAGTGAATGGATTAGCGGGCCTACAACAGGAGGGAATGAGCAGTTCTTC
15	TRBJ1-2	TRBD1	TRBV3-1/TRBV3-2	NA	CASSQEPGQGRGYTF	TGTGCCAGCAGCCAAGAACCCGGACAGGGACGAGGCTACACCTTC
15	TRBJ1-2	NA	TRBV11-3	NA	CASSSTGRPREGYTF	TGTGCCAGCAGCTCCACGGGCAGGCCCCGGGAGGGCTACACCTTC
14	TRBJ2-5	TRBD2	TRBV5-1	NA	CASSQWTSRETQYF	TGCGCCAGCAGCCAATGGACTAGTAGGGAGACCCAGTACTTC
18	TRBJ2-7	TRBD2	TRBV7-2	NA	CASSFRGLAGGASYEQYF	TGTGCCAGCAGCTTTAGGGGACTAGCGGGAGGGGCCTCCTACGAGCAGTACTTC
13	TRBJ1-2	TRBD1	TRBV30	NA	CAWSGSGGRGYTF	TGTGCCTGGAGTGGGTCAGGGGGACGAGGCTACACCTTC
15	TRBJ1-3	NA	TRBV7-2	NA	CASSLDRGSGNTIYF	TGTGCCAGCAGCTTAGACCGAGGGTCTGGAAACACCATATATTTT
15	TRBJ2-1	TRBD2	TRBV9	NA	CASSVAGGSYNEQFF	TGTGCCAGCAGCGTAGCGGGGGGGTCCTACAATGAGCAGTTCTTC
14	TRBJ1-5	NA	TRBV27	few	CASSPGTLDQPQHF	TGTGCCAGCAGCCCGGGGACATTGGATCAGCCCCAGCATTTT
12	TRBJ1-2	TRBD1	TRBV24-1	NA	CATRDRDRGYTF	TGTGCCACCAGAGACAGGGATCGGGGCTACACCTTC
16	TRBJ2-5	TRBD2	TRBV15	NA	CATSRDRGLARETQYF	TGTGCCACCAGCAGAGATCGAGGACTAGCTCGAGAGACCCAGTACTTC
14	TRBJ2-1	NA	TRBV21-1	NA	CASSTPRGGHEQFF	TGTGCCAGCAGCACTCCCCGGGGGGGGCATGAGCAGTTCTTC
15	TRBJ1-3	NA	TRBV30	NA	CAWSVGLTAGNTIYF	TGTGCCTGGAGTGTCGGATTGACAGCTGGAAACACCATATATTTT
13	TRBJ1-1	NA	TRBV3-1/TRBV3-2	NA	CASSPLLNTEAFF	TGTGCCAGCAGCCCACTACTGAACACTGAAGCTTTCTTT
14	TRBJ1-5	NA	TRBV24-1	NA	CATSDSGLGQPQHF	TGTGCCACCAGTGATTCGGGACTTGGACAGCCCCAGCATTTT
16	TRBJ2-7	NA	TRBV27	NA	CASSLFSSGELNEQYF	TGTGCCAGCAGTTTATTTTCCAGCGGAGAATTGAACGAGCAGTACTTC
15	TRBJ2-1	TRBD2	TRBV4-1	NA	CASSQALAEYNEQFF	TGCGCCAGCAGCCAAGCACTAGCGGAATACAATGAGCAGTTCTTC
13	TRBJ1-1	NA	TRBV5-1	NA	CASSLTGLTEAFF	TGCGCCAGCAGCTTGACAGGGCTCACTGAAGCTTTCTTT
15	TRBJ2-7	TRBD1	TRBV6-5	NA	CASSTWTGGSYEQYF	TGTGCCAGCAGTACTTGGACAGGGGGGTCCTACGAGCAGTACTTC
14	TRBJ2-1	NA	TRBV5-6	NA	CASSFWTRGNEQFF	TGTGCCAGCAGCTTTTGGACCCGGGGCAATGAGCAGTTCTTC
14	TRBJ1-3	NA	TRBV6-5	NA	CASRRQELGNTIYF	TGTGCCAGCCGGAGACAGGAACTTGGAAACACCATATATTTT
13	TRBJ1-2	TRBD1	TRBV6-2/TRBV6-3	once	CASSTHRGDGYTF	TGTGCCAGCAGTACCCACAGGGGCGATGGCTACACCTTC
13	TRBJ1-2	TRBD1	TRBV7-9	NA	CASSQGQVHGYTF	TGTGCCAGCAGCCAGGGACAGGTTCATGGCTACACCTTC
14	TRBJ1-6	TRBD1	TRBV18	once	CASSPGQGNSPLHF	TGTGCCAGCTCACCAGGACAGGGAAATTCACCCCTCCACTTT
13	TRBJ2-7	NA	TRBV21-1	NA	CAGLTRGHYEQYF	TGTGCCGGCCTGACGAGAGGGCACTACGAGCAGTACTTC
13	TRBJ1-6	TRBD1	TRBV27	NA	CASRTGVNSPLHF	TGTGCCAGCAGGACAGGGGTCAATTCACCCCTCCACTTT
13	TRBJ2-5	NA	TRBV7-3	once	CASSPETGETQYF	TGTGCCAGCAGCCCCGAGACGGGAGAGACCCAGTACTTC
15	TRBJ2-5	TRBD1	TRBV2	once	CASGGRGRSGETQYF	TGTGCCAGCGGTGGCAGGGGGCGGTCTGGCGAGACCCAGTACTTC
16	TRBJ1-4	NA	TRBV7-2	NA	CASSFRDRALHEKLFF	TGTGCCAGCAGCTTTCGTGACAGAGCCTTACACGAAAAACTGTTTTTT
21	TRBJ2-6	TRBD2	TRBV27	once	CASSATPGTSGSLAGANVLTF	TGTGCCAGCAGTGCTACTCCCGGGACTAGCGGGAGTTTGGCGGGGGCCAACGTCCTGACTTTC
13	TRBJ2-3	NA	TRBV12-3/TRBV12-4	once	CASSLLEADTQYF	TGTGCCAGCAGTTTACTAGAGGCAGATACGCAGTATTTT